This record concerns one T cell receptor beta chain sequence. Antigen unknown. Assay execution proceeded at the deep level. Across several immunoSEQ plates, the genomic DNA of each subset was split evenly. The method was immunoSEQ multiplex PCR; TCRdb's version includes in-frame clones alone and lacks a portion of them. Here the sample spans around 2.1 million clones, about 92% being singletons. Naive CD8 isolation took CD45RO-negative cells positively selected for CCR7 and excluded terminally differentiated effector memory CD45RA+ cells. These data come from a study of shared clonotypes between healthy human individuals. Study-wide background: CD8 memory received one plate per donor, CD8 naive two, CD4 memory three and CD4 naive three. The study's findings and limits: Clonotypes shared by all four donors outscored non-shared clonotypes in generation probability.

The CDR3 length is 18 residues. With V trimmed by 5 bases and J by 3 bases, 17 bases remained unmatched. CDR1 and CDR2 (germline): SEHNR, FQNEAQ (reference sequence). Sequencing was done on a sample of naive CD8+ T cells from PBMCs. The chain employs TRBV7-9 and TRBJ2-3; 7 nucleotides match TRBD2. The sequence came from a man younger than 35 in good health. Some clones in this sample may be carry-over from other donors' samples. The CDR3 protein is CASSAYSGLVGSTDTQYF. The CDR3 DNA is TGTGCCAGCAGCGCTTACTCCGGACTAGTCGGGAGTACAGATACGCAGTATTTT.